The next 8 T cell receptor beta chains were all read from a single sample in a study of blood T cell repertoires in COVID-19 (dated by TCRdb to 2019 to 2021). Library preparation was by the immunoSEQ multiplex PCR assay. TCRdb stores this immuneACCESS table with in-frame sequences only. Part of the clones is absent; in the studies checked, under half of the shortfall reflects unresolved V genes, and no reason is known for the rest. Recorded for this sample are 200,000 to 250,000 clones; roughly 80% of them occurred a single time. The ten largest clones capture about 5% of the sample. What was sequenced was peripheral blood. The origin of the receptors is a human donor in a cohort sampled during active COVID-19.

CDR3: CASSQLSLEQFF. The DNA for the CDR3 is TGTGCCAGCAGCCAGTTGTCCCTTGAGCAGTTCTTC. The chain recombines TRBV3-1 (or the pseudogene TRBV3-2) with TRBJ2-1, with no clear D. V shed 3 bases and J shed 9 bases, with 9 bases lying between them. The CDR3 is 12 amino acids. CDR1 is LGHDT, CDR2 YNNKEL, per germline (reference sequence).

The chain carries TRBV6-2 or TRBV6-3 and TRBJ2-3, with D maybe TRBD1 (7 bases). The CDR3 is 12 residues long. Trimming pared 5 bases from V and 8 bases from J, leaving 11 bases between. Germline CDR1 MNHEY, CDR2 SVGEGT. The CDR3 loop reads CASSPQGGTQYF. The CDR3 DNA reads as TGTGCCAGCAGTCCCCAGGGGGGTACGCAGTATTTT.

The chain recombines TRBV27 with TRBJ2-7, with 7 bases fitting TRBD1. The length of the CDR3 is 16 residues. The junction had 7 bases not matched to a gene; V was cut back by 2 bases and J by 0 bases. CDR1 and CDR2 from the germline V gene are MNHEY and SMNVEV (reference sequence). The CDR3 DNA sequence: TGTGCCAGCAGTTTAGGGTACAGGGGCAGCTCCTACGAGCAGTACTTC. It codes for CASSLGYRGSSYEQYF.

CDR3: CASSIPQGNYGYTF. DNA for the CDR3: TGTGCCAGTAGTATCCCTCAGGGTAACTATGGCTACACCTTC. The V gene is TRBV19, the J gene TRBJ1-2; D is perhaps TRBD1 (5 bases). The CDR3 length is 14 residues. Germline-derived CDR1 and CDR2 are LNHDA and SQIVND (reference sequence). V dropped 3 bases and J dropped 1 base, with 9 bases sitting between them.

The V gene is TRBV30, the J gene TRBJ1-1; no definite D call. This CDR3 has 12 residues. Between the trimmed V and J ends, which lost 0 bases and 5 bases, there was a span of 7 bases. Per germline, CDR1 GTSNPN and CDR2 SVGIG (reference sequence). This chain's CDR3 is CAWSVANTEAFF. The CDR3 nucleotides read TGTGCCTGGAGTGTGGCAAATACTGAAGCTTTCTTT.

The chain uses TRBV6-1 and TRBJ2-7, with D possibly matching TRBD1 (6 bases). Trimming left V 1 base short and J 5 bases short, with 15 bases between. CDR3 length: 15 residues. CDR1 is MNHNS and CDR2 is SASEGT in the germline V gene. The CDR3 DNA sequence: TGTGCCAGCAGTGAAGTACAGGGCGGTTTAGACGAGCAGTACTTC. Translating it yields CASSEVQGGLDEQYF.

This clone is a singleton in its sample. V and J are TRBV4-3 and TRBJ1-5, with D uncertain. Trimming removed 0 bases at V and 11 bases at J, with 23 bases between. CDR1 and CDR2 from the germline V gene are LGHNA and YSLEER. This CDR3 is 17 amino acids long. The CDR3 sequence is CASSQDFNPNSASTQHF. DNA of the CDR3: TGCGCCAGCAGCCAAGATTTTAACCCCAACTCCGCTAGCACCCAGCATTTT.

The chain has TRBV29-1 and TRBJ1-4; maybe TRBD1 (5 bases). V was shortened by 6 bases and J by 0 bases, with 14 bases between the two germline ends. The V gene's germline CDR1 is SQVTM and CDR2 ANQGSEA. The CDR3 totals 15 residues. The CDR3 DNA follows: TGCAGCGTCCTAGCGGCAGGGACAACTAATGAAAAACTGTTTTTT. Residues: CSVLAAGTTNEKLFF. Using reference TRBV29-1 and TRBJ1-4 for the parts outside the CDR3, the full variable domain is SAVISQKPSRDICQRGTSLTIQCQVDSQVTMMFWYRQQPGQSLTLIATANQGSEATYESGFVIDKFPISRPNLTFSTLTVSNMSPEDSSIYLCSVLAAGTTNEKLFFGSGTQLSVL.